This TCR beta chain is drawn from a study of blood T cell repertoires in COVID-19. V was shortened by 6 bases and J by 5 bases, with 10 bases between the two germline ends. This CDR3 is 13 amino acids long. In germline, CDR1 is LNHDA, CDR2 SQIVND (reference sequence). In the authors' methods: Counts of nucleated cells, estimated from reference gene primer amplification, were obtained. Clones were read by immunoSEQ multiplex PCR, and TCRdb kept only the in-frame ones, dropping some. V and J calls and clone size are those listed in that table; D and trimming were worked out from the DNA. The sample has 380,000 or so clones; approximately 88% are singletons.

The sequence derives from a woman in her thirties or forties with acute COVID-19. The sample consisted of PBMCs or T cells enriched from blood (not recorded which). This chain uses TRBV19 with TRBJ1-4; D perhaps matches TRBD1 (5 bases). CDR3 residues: CASRKQENEKLFF. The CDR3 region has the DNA TGTGCCAGTAGAAAACAGGAGAATGAAAAACTGTTTTTT.